A selection of T cell receptor beta chains follows, all from one sample in a study of OX40 agonist ivuxolimab in advanced cancers. Libraries were prepared by immunoSEQ multiplex PCR; TCRdb keeps only in-frame clonotypes and omits some of them. The sample lists under 75,000 clones, 65% to 90% occurring once. Sequenced here: CD4+ or CD8+ T cells sorted from blood, sampled in a trial of the OX40 agonist ivuxolimab. Every receptor here comes from an adult with an advanced solid tumor such as melanoma, head and neck, liver or kidney cancer. CDR3s include the opening cysteine and the closing phenylalanine or tryptophan. A D gene is named only where the DNA matches it firmly. Clone size is stated in some rows and not others, as once, few, many or a class when expanded.

V: TRBV5-1
J: TRBJ2-1
D: -
size: once
CDR3: CASSWQSIDNEQFF
DNA: TGCGCCAGCAGCTGGCAGTCTATCGACAATGAGCAGTTCTTC

V: TRBV5-1
J: TRBJ2-1
D: TRBD2
size: -
CDR3: CASSSGTSDYNEQFF
DNA: TGCGCCAGCAGCTCCGGGACTAGCGACTACAATGAGCAGTTCTTC

V: TRBV4-1
J: TRBJ2-1
D: -
size: -
CDR3: CASSQEFTSPKFF
DNA: TGCGCCAGCAGCCAAGAATTCACTAGCCCCAAGTTCTTC

V: TRBV7-2
J: TRBJ2-1
D: -
size: few
CDR3: CASGPRGYNEQFF
DNA: TGTGCCAGCGGCCCACGGGGGTACAATGAGCAGTTCTTC

V: TRBV18
J: TRBJ2-5
D: -
size: -
CDR3: CASSPVTQETQYF
DNA: TGTGCCAGCTCACCCGTAACCCAAGAGACCCAGTACTTC

V: TRBV5-8
J: TRBJ2-7
D: TRBD1
size: once
CDR3: CAGTGLDYEQYF
DNA: TGTGCCGGGACAGGGTTGGACTACGAGCAGTACTTC

V: TRBV5-4
J: TRBJ2-3
D: TRBD2
size: -
CDR3: CASSLRIAGDTQYF
DNA: TGTGCCAGCAGCTTGCGGATAGCGGGAGATACGCAGTATTTT

V: TRBV19
J: TRBJ1-3
D: -
size: -
CDR3: CASSLTKKGNTIYF
DNA: TGTGCCAGTAGTTTGACGAAAAAGGGAAACACCATATATTTT

V: TRBV2
J: TRBJ1-4
D: -
size: -
CDR3: CASKTLTNEKLFF
DNA: TGTGCCAGCAAGACGTTGACTAATGAAAAACTGTTTTTT

V: TRBV5-4
J: TRBJ2-5
D: TRBD2
size: -
CDR3: CASSRRGSGAQETQYF
DNA: TGTGCCAGCAGCCGCCGGGGTAGCGGGGCCCAAGAGACCCAGTACTTC

V: TRBV12-5
J: TRBJ2-3
D: -
size: -
CDR3: CASGLPMYTDTQYF
DNA: TGTGCTAGTGGTTTGCCGATGTACACAGATACGCAGTATTTT

V: TRBV9
J: TRBJ2-5
D: TRBD2
size: -
CDR3: CASSVGLSGGTKTQYF
DNA: TGTGCCAGCAGCGTGGGTCTTAGCGGGGGGACAAAGACCCAGTACTTC

V: TRBV5-1
J: TRBJ1-2
D: -
size: -
CDR3: CASSLAGTANYGYTF
DNA: TGCGCCAGCAGCTTGGCCGGCACAGCTAACTATGGCTACACCTTC

V: TRBV15
J: TRBJ2-5
D: -
size: -
CDR3: CATARGLAQETQYF
DNA: TGTGCCACCGCGCGTGGTCTAGCCCAAGAGACCCAGTACTTC

V: TRBV11-2
J: TRBJ2-7
D: -
size: -
CDR3: CASSLNDYEQYF
DNA: TGTGCCAGCAGCTTAAATGACTACGAGCAGTACTTC

V: TRBV6-5
J: TRBJ2-3
D: -
size: -
CDR3: CASSSGGQLITDTQYF
DNA: TGTGCCAGCAGTTCCGGCGGACAGCTTATCACAGATACGCAGTATTTT

V: TRBV19
J: TRBJ2-7
D: -
size: -
CDR3: CASSTGRGAYEQYF
DNA: TGTGCCAGTAGTACGGGACGGGGGGCGTACGAGCAGTACTTC

V: TRBV7-2
J: TRBJ2-5
D: TRBD1
size: -
CDR3: CASSSGYGTGVKETQYF
DNA: TGTGCCAGCAGCTCGGGGTACGGGACAGGGGTTAAAGAGACCCAGTACTTC

V: TRBV28
J: TRBJ2-7
D: -
size: few
CDR3: CASSFGGREQYF
DNA: TGTGCCAGCAGTTTTGGGGGACGCGAGCAGTACTTC

V: TRBV29-1
J: TRBJ1-2
D: -
size: -
CDR3: CSVVVGDYGYTF
DNA: TGCAGCGTTGTGGTAGGGGATTATGGCTACACCTTC

V: TRBV6-5
J: TRBJ2-2
D: -
size: -
CDR3: CASSYSGSHGELFF
DNA: TGTGCCAGCAGTTATAGTGGATCCCACGGGGAGCTGTTTTTT

V: TRBV2
J: TRBJ1-4
D: -
size: few
CDR3: CASTRTPGDEKLFF
DNA: TGTGCCAGCACTCGGACGCCAGGGGACGAAAAACTGTTTTTT

V: TRBV13
J: TRBJ1-2
D: TRBD1
size: -
CDR3: CASNLQGGYGYTF
DNA: TGTGCCAGCAACTTACAGGGGGGCTATGGCTACACCTTC

V: TRBV7-2
J: TRBJ2-7
D: -
size: -
CDR3: CASSLEPVTTAYEQYF
DNA: TGTGCCAGCAGCTTAGAGCCTGTTACTACCGCCTACGAGCAGTACTTC

V: TRBV19
J: TRBJ2-3
D: -
size: -
CDR3: CASSIPFTDTQYF
DNA: TGTGCCAGTAGTATCCCTTTCACAGATACGCAGTATTTT

V: TRBV29-1
J: TRBJ1-2
D: -
size: -
CDR3: CSVENRHDNYGYTF
DNA: TGCAGCGTTGAAAACAGACACGATAACTATGGCTACACCTTC

V: TRBV18
J: TRBJ2-7
D: -
size: -
CDR3: CASSPGAYEQYF
DNA: TGTGCCAGCTCACCAGGCGCCTACGAGCAGTACTTC

V: TRBV7-8
J: TRBJ1-6
D: -
size: -
CDR3: CASSPQVGDNSPLHF
DNA: TGTGCCAGCAGCCCACAAGTTGGGGATAATTCACCCCTCCACTTT

V: TRBV19
J: TRBJ1-5
D: -
size: -
CDR3: CASSIGSGRVSQPQHF
DNA: TGTGCCAGTAGTATTGGGTCCGGGAGGGTTAGTCAGCCCCAGCATTTT

V: TRBV7-8
J: TRBJ2-7
D: TRBD1
size: -
CDR3: CASSLNRGSNREYF
DNA: TGTGCCAGCAGCCTAAACAGGGGTTCGAATAGGGAGTACTTC

V: TRBV10-3
J: TRBJ2-5
D: TRBD2
size: -
CDR3: CATGTSGRKQGETQYF
DNA: TGTGCCACCGGGACTAGCGGGAGGAAACAAGGAGAGACCCAGTACTTC

V: TRBV7-2
J: TRBJ1-2
D: -
size: -
CDR3: CASSRGGTNGYTF
DNA: TGTGCCAGCAGTCGAGGAGGGACTAATGGCTACACCTTC

V: TRBV2
J: TRBJ1-2
D: -
size: -
CDR3: CASSGTLGGGYTF
DNA: TGTGCCAGCAGTGGCACTTTGGGGGGCGGCTACACCTTC

V: TRBV4-3
J: TRBJ2-1
D: -
size: once
CDR3: CASSQGLSGAYNEQFF
DNA: TGCGCCAGCAGCCAGGGCCTTTCGGGTGCTTACAATGAGCAGTTCTTC

V: TRBV12-5
J: TRBJ2-7
D: -
size: -
CDR3: CASGRDSTSYEQYF
DNA: TGTGCTAGTGGCCGGGACTCTACCTCCTACGAGCAGTACTTC

V: TRBV7-2
J: TRBJ2-7
D: TRBD2
size: few
CDR3: CASSFASGAYEQYF
DNA: TGTGCCAGCAGCTTCGCTAGCGGGGCCTACGAGCAGTACTTC

V: TRBV6-4
J: TRBJ2-1
D: TRBD2
size: -
CDR3: CASSEELAGGGYNEQFF
DNA: TGTGCCAGCAGTGAGGAACTAGCGGGGGGCGGATACAATGAGCAGTTCTTC

V: TRBV19
J: TRBJ1-5
D: TRBD1
size: few
CDR3: CASSPTGSQPQHF
DNA: TGTGCCAGTAGCCCGACAGGGAGTCAGCCCCAGCATTTT

V: TRBV28
J: TRBJ2-7
D: TRBD1
size: once
CDR3: CASTTFGQGPSYEQYF
DNA: TGTGCCAGCACTACATTCGGACAGGGGCCTTCCTACGAGCAGTACTTC

V: TRBV7-6
J: TRBJ1-4
D: -
size: -
CDR3: CASSLGRVTNEKLFF
DNA: TGTGCCAGCAGCCTGGGCAGGGTGACTAATGAAAAACTGTTTTTT

V: TRBV5-1
J: TRBJ2-1
D: TRBD2
size: few
CDR3: CASSSGLAPASSYNEQFF
DNA: TGCGCCAGCAGCTCGGGACTAGCTCCCGCTAGCTCCTACAATGAGCAGTTCTTC

V: TRBV6-5
J: TRBJ1-2
D: TRBD1
size: once
CDR3: CASSYLDRAGDGYTF
DNA: TGTGCCAGCAGTTACCTTGACAGGGCGGGAGATGGCTACACCTTC

V: TRBV7-2
J: TRBJ1-4
D: -
size: -
CDR3: CASSLWGVATNEKLFF
DNA: TGTGCCAGCAGCTTATGGGGGGTGGCAACTAATGAAAAACTGTTTTTT

V: TRBV29-1
J: TRBJ1-2
D: -
size: -
CDR3: CSVEATRIGGYTF
DNA: TGCAGCGTTGAGGCCACACGAATCGGGGGCTACACCTTC

V: TRBV10-2
J: TRBJ2-2
D: TRBD2
size: -
CDR3: CASTSGRFANTGELFF
DNA: TGCGCCAGCACCAGCGGGAGATTTGCGAACACCGGGGAGCTGTTTTTT

V: TRBV11-2
J: TRBJ1-2
D: -
size: -
CDR3: CASSLSSGGSYGYTF
DNA: TGTGCCAGCAGCCTAAGCTCCGGGGGATCCTATGGCTACACCTTC

V: TRBV6-5
J: TRBJ2-1
D: -
size: -
CDR3: CASSRTADNEQFF
DNA: TGTGCCAGCAGTAGGACAGCCGACAATGAGCAGTTCTTC

V: TRBV5-8
J: TRBJ1-5
D: -
size: -
CDR3: CASSPGGGGSNQPQHF
DNA: TGTGCCAGCAGCCCCGGGGGTGGGGGAAGCAATCAGCCCCAGCATTTT